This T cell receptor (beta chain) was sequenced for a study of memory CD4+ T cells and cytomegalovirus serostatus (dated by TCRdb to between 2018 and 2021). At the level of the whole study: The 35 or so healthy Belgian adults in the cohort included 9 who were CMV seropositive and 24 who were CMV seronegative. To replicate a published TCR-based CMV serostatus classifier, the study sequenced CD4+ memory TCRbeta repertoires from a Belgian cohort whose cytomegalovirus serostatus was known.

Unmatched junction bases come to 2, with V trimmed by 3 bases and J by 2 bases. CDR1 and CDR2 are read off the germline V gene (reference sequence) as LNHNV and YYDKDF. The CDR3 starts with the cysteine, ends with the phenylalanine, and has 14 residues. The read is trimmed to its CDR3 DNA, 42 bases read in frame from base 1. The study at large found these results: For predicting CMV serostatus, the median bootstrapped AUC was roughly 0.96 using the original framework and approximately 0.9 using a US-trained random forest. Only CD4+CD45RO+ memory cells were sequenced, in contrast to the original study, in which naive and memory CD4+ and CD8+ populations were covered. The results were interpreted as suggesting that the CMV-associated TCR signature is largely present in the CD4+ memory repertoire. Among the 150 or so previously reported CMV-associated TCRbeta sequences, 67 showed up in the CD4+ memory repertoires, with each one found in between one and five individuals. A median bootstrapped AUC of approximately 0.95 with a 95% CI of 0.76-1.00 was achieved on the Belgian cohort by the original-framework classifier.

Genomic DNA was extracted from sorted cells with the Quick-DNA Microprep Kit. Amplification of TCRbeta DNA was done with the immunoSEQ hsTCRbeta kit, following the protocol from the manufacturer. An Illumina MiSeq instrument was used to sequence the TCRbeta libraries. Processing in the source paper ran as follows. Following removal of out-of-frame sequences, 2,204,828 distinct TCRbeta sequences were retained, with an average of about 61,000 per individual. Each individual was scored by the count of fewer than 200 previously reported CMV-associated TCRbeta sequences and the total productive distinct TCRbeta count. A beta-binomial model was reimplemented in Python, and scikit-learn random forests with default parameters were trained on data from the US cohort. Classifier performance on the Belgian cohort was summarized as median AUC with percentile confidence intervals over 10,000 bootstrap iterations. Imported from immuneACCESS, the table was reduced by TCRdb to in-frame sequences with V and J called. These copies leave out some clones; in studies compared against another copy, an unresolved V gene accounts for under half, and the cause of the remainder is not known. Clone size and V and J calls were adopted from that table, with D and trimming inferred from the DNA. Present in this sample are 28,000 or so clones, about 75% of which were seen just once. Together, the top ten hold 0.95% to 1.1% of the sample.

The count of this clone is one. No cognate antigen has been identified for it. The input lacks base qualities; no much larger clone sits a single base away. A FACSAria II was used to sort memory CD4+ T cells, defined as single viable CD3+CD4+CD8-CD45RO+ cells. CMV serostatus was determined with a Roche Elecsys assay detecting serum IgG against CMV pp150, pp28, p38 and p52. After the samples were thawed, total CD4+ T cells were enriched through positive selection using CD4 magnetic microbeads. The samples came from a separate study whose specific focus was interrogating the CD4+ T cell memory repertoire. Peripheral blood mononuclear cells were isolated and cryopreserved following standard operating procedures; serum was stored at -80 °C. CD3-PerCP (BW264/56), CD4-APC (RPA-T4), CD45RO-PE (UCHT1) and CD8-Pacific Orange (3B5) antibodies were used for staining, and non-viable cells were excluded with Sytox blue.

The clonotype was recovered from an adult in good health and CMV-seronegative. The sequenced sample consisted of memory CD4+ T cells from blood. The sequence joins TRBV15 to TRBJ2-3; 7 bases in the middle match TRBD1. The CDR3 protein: CATSRGQPTDTQYF. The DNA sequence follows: TGTGCCACCAGCAGGGGACAGCCCACAGATACGCAGTATTTT.